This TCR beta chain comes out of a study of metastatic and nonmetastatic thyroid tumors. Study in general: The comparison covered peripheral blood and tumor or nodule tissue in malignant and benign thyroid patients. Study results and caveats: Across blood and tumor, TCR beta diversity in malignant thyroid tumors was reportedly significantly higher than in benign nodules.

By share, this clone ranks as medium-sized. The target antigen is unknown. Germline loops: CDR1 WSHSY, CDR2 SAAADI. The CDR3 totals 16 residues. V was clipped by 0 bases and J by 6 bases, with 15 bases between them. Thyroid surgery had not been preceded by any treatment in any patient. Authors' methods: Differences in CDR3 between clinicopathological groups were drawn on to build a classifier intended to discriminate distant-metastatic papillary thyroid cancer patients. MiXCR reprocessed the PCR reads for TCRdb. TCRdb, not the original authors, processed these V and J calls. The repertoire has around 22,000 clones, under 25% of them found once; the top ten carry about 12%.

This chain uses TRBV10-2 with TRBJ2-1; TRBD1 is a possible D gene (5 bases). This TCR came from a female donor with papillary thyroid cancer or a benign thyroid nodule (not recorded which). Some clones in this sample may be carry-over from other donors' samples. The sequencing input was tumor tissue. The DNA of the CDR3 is TGCGCCAGCAGTGAGTCTGTAGGGGCAGGGATCAATGAGCAGTTCTTC. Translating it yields CASSESVGAGINEQFF.